This T cell receptor (beta chain) was identified during a study of neoadjuvant anti-PD-1 for oral cavity cancer. Overall study findings and caveats: Higher pretreatment blood Treg/Th17 ratios correlated with higher pretreatment blood and lower post-treatment tumor TCRbeta clonality.

About this clone itself: Its antigen is unidentified.

Most PBMC samples had approximately 470 ng input DNA in six replicates. The protocol was immunoSEQ multiplex PCR, while the TCRdb copy is restricted to in-frame clones and leaves out a portion. The sample includes approximately 15,000 clones, 69% of them seen just once. Source: PBMCs, taken before nivolumab (anti-PD-1) treatment. This TCR was sampled from a person aged 40 to 85 with oral cavity squamous cell carcinoma.

The DNA of the CDR3 is TGCGCCAGCAGCTTGGCGGGAGGGGCTGGCAATGAGCAGTTCTTC. Protein sequence: CASSLAGGAGNEQFF. The V gene is TRBV5-1, the J gene TRBJ2-1, with TRBD2 identical over 8 bases. Trimming at V came to 0 bases and at J to 6 bases, leaving 5 bases not matched to a gene. The CDR3 has 15 amino acids. Germline-derived CDR1 and CDR2 are SGHRS and YFSETQ.